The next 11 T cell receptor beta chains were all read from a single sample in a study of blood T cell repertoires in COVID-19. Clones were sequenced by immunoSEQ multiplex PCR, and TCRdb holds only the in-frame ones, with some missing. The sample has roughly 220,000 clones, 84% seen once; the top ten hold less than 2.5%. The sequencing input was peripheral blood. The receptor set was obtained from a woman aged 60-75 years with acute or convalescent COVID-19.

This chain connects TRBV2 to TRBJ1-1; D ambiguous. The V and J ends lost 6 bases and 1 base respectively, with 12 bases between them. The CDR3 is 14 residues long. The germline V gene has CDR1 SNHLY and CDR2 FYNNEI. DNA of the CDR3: TGTGCCAGCAGGAGGGTCCAACGGAACACTGAAGCTTTCTTT. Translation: CASRRVQRNTEAFF.

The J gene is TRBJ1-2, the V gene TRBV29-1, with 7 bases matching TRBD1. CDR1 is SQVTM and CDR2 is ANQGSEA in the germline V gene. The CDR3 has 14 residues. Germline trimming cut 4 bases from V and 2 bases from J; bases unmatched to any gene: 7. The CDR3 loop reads CSVGGRGPNYGYTF. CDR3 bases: TGCAGCGTTGGGGGTAGGGGGCCCAACTATGGCTACACCTTC.

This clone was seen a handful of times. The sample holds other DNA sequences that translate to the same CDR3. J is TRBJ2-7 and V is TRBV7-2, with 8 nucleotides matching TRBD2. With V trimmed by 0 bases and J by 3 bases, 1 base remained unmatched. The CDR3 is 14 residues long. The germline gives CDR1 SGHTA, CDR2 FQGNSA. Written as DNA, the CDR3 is TGTGCCAGCAGCTTAGCAAGCGGGGGCTACGAGCAGTACTTC. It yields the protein CASSLASGGYEQYF.

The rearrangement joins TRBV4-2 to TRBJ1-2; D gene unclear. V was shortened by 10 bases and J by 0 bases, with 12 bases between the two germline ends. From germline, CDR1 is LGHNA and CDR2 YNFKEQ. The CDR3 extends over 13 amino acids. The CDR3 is CATQTGPNYGYTF. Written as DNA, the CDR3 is TGTGCCACTCAAACGGGTCCTAACTATGGCTACACCTTC.

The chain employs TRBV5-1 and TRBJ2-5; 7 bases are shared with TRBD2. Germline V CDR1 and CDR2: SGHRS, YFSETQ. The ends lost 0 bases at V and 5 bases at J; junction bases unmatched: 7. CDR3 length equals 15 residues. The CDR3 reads CASSLGTSEDETQYF. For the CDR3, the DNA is TGCGCCAGCAGCTTGGGTACTAGCGAGGACGAGACCCAGTACTTC.

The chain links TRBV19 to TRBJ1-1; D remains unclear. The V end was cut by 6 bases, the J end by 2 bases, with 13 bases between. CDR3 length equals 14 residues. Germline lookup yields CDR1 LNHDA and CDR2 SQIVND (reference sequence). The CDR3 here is CASSHPPGNTEAFF. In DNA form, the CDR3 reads TGTGCCAGTAGCCACCCCCCAGGCAACACTGAAGCTTTCTTT.

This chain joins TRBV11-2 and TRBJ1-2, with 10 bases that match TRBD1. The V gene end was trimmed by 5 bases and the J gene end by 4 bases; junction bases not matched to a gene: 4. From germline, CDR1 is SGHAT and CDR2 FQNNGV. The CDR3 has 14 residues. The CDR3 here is CASSLRDRGYGYTF. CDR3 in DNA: TGTGCCAGCAGCCTCCGGGACAGGGGCTATGGCTACACCTTC.

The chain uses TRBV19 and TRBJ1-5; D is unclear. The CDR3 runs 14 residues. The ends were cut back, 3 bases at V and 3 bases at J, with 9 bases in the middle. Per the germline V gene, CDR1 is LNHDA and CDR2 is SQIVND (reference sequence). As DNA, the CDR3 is TGTGCCAGTAGTATGGGCCTTGACAATCAGCCCCAGCATTTT. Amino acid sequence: CASSMGLDNQPQHF.

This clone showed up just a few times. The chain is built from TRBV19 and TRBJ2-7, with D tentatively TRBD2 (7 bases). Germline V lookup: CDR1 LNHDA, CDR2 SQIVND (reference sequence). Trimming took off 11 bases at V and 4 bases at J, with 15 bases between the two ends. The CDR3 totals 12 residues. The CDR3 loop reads CASGRGEYEQYF. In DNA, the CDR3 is TGTGCCTCAGGGAGGGGGGAATACGAGCAGTACTTC.

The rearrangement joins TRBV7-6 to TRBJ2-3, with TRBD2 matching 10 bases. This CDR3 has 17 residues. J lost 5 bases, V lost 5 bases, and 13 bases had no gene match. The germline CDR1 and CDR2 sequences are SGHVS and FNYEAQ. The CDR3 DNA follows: TGTGCCAGCAGCCCCCGACTAGCGGGTAAAATATTAGATACGCAGTATTTT. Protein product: CASSPRLAGKILDTQYF. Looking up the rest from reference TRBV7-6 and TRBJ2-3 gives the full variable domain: GAGVSQSPRYKVTKRGQDVALRCDPISGHVSLYWYRQALGQGPEFLTYFNYEAQQDKSGLPNDRFSAERPEGSISTLTIQRTEQRDSAMYRCASSPRLAGKILDTQYFGPGTRLTVL.

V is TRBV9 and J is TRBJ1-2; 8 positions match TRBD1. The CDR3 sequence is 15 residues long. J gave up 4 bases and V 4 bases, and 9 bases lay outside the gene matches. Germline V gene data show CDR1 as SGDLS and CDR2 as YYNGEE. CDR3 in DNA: TGTGCCAGCAGCCGGGGACAGGATCACTCCTATGGCTACACCTTC. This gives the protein CASSRGQDHSYGYTF.